The 28 T cell receptor beta chains listed next were all sequenced from one sample in a study of cytomegalovirus exposure and HLA in healthy donors. The PCR made use of 60 Vbeta and 13 Jbeta primers. The assay was immunoSEQ multiplex PCR, and TCRdb's table has in-frame clones only and misses some. The profile shows some 130,000 clones, roughly 83% of them singletons. The sequenced material came from PBMCs. The receptors come from a female donor in good health and CMV-seronegative.

A single count supports this clone. This chain joins TRBV11-3 and TRBJ2-7; the match to TRBD1 covers 7 bases. The length of the CDR3 is 13 residues. The V gene's germline CDR1 is SGHNT and CDR2 YENEEA. Unmatched junction bases numbered 7, after V lost 6 bases and J lost 5 bases. The CDR3, as DNA: TGTGCCAGCAGAAGACAGGGAACCCACGAGCAGTACTTC. Its translation is CASRRQGTHEQYF. Full variable domain (outside the CDR3, taken from reference TRBV11-3 and TRBJ2-7): EAGVVQSPRYKIIEKKQPVAFWCNPISGHNTLYWYLQNLGQGPELLIRYENEEAVDDSQLPKDRFSAERLKGVDSTLKIQPAELGDSAVYLCASRRQGTHEQYFGPGTRLTVT.

The V gene is TRBV7-2, the J gene TRBJ2-7; 7 bases line up with TRBD1. Germline trimming cut 8 bases from V and 3 bases from J; bases unmatched to any gene: 10. Germline V lookup: CDR1 SGHTA, CDR2 FQGNSA. The CDR3 covers 14 residues. In DNA, the CDR3 is TGTGCCAGCGCCGGGTACAGGGGATACTACGAGCAGTACTTC. Its protein is CASAGYRGYYEQYF.

This clone appeared once. V gene TRBV7-9 combines with J gene TRBJ1-1, with D possibly matching TRBD1 (6 bases). Germline V gene lookup returns CDR1 SEHNR and CDR2 FQNEAQ (reference sequence). The CDR3 contains 15 residues. V was shortened by 5 bases and J by 0 bases, with 13 bases between the two germline ends. DNA for the CDR3: TGTGCCAGCAGCCTACAGGGAGACATGAACACTGAAGCTTTCTTT. This gives the protein CASSLQGDMNTEAFF.

This clone occurred a few times. The V gene is TRBV28, the J gene TRBJ1-4; D is unresolved. With 7 bases removed from V and 0 bases from J, the gap between germline ends came to 21 bases. The CDR3 has 18 amino acids. The germline V gene has CDR1 MDHEN and CDR2 SYDVKM. The CDR3 loop is CASTSRRRWAATNEKLFF. For the CDR3, the DNA is TGTGCCAGCACTTCTCGTCGCAGATGGGCAGCAACTAATGAAAAACTGTTTTTT.

The chain uses TRBV30 and TRBJ2-1, with 7 bases that match TRBD1. From germline, CDR1 is GTSNPN and CDR2 SVGIG (reference sequence). CDR3 length equals 13 residues. The J segment lost 7 bases and the V segment lost 4 bases, leaving 7 bases of the junction unmatched. CDR3 in amino acids: CAWKGKGANEQFF. Here the CDR3 DNA reads TGTGCCTGGAAGGGTAAGGGGGCGAATGAGCAGTTCTTC.

The V gene is TRBV9, the J gene TRBJ2-4; D may be TRBD1 (5 bases). The germline V gene has CDR1 SGDLS and CDR2 YYNGEE. The CDR3 totals 17 residues. V was shortened by 4 bases and J by 0 bases, with 17 bases between the two germline ends. The CDR3: CASSPPPGILAKNIQYF. In DNA form, the CDR3 reads TGTGCCAGCAGCCCCCCCCCAGGGATACTAGCCAAAAACATTCAGTACTTC.

This clone has only a few counts. The chain recombines TRBV9 with TRBJ2-5; D might be TRBD2 (6 bases). V shed 0 bases and J shed 5 bases, with 14 bases lying between them. CDR1 is SGDLS and CDR2 is YYNGEE in the germline V gene. The CDR3 is 15 amino acids. This CDR3 reads CASSVEGGVWETQYF. In DNA form, the CDR3 reads TGTGCCAGCAGCGTAGAGGGAGGAGTATGGGAGACCCAGTACTTC. The variable domain in full, completed from reference TRBV9 and TRBJ2-5, reads DSGVTQTPKHLITATGQRVTLRCSPRSGDLSVYWYQQSLDQGLQFLIQYYNGEERAKGNILERFSAQQFPDLHSELNLSSLELGDSALYFCASSVEGGVWETQYFGPGTRLLVL.

This clone was counted a few times. This chain uses TRBV5-4 with TRBJ2-3; 9 bases align to TRBD2. Germline lookup yields CDR1 SGHNT and CDR2 YYREEE (reference sequence). The CDR3 sequence is 15 residues long. V shed 3 bases, J shed 1 base, and the junction held 3 bases outside the gene matches. CDR3 nucleotides: TGTGCCAGCAGCTCGGGACTAGCCCGCACAGATACGCAGTATTTT. It codes for CASSSGLARTDTQYF.

This clone has just one count. The chain combines TRBV7-9 with TRBJ1-2; no clear D gene. Trimming shortened V by 5 bases and J by 8 bases, and 9 bases separated the two germline ends. There are 11 residues in the CDR3. Germline CDR1 SEHNR, CDR2 FQNEAQ (reference sequence). This CDR3 reads CASSREYGYTF. CDR3 nucleotide sequence: TGTGCCAGCAGCCGCGAATACGGCTACACCTTC.

Here the CDR3 DNA reads TGTGCCAGCAGCTCAGGACAGTCAACTAATGAAAAACTGTTTTTT. It yields the protein CASSSGQSTNEKLFF. V usage is TRBV7-9 and J usage is TRBJ1-4, with a possible D match to TRBD1 (6 bases). The ends were cut back, 4 bases at V and 0 bases at J, with 9 bases in the middle. From germline, CDR1 is SEHNR and CDR2 FQNEAQ (reference sequence). The CDR3 runs to 15 residues.

The chain uses TRBV7-2 and TRBJ2-7; TRBD2 agrees at 10 bases. This CDR3 is 17 amino acids long. V was pared by 2 bases and J by 0 bases, with 7 bases of the junction left unmatched. CDR1 SGHTA and CDR2 FQGNSA come from the germline V gene. CDR3: CASSLPIAGGPSYEQYF. The CDR3 nucleotides read TGTGCCAGCAGCTTACCTATAGCGGGGGGACCCTCCTACGAGCAGTACTTC.

The chain uses TRBV11-3 and TRBJ2-7; D gene ambiguous. V dropped 1 base and J dropped 0 bases, with 7 bases sitting between them. CDR1 is SGHNT and CDR2 is YENEEA in the germline V gene. This CDR3 spans 14 amino acids. CDR3 sequence: CASSLGHISYEQYF. CDR3 coding DNA: TGTGCCAGCAGCTTAGGACACATCTCCTACGAGCAGTACTTC.

V gene TRBV6-5 combines with J gene TRBJ2-7; weak D call: TRBD1 (5 bases). This CDR3 is 15 amino acids long. V was shortened by 2 bases and J by 2 bases, with 13 bases between the two germline ends. Germline V gives CDR1 MNHEY, CDR2 SVGAGI. The CDR3 here is CASSYGAGSAYEQYF. The CDR3 DNA is TGTGCCAGCAGTTACGGGGCCGGATCTGCCTACGAGCAGTACTTC.

With respect to this clone: At one end, the junction sequence differs from germline, possibly due to a read error. The V call is TRBV27, the J call TRBJ1-2, with D possibly TRBD1 on 5 matching bases. Germline CDR1 is MNHEY and CDR2 is SMNVEV (reference sequence). This CDR3 spans 14 amino acids. The CDR3 spells CASSLSTDTYRYTF. The CDR3 nucleotides read TGTGCCAGCAGTTTGTCGACAGACACCTATCGCTACACCTTC.

This clone was counted only a few times. The rearrangement uses TRBV27 and TRBJ1-2; TRBD1 matches 11 bases. After removal of 8 bases from V and 4 bases from J, the junction contained 3 bases not matched to a gene. From germline, CDR1 is MNHEY and CDR2 SMNVEV (reference sequence). This CDR3 contains 13 residues. The CDR3 spells CASGTGGSYGYTF. The CDR3 bases are TGTGCCAGCGGGACAGGGGGTAGCTATGGCTACACCTTC.

The gene calls are TRBV29-1 and TRBJ2-5, with a possible D match to TRBD2 (5 bases). Trimming pared 1 base from V and 7 bases from J, leaving 19 bases between. The CDR3 spans 15 residues. The germline CDR1 and CDR2 sequences are SQVTM and ANQGSEA. CDR3 loop: CSVEGRGSGGATQYF. In nucleotides, the CDR3 is TGCAGCGTTGAAGGGAGAGGGAGTGGAGGCGCGACCCAGTACTTC.

The chain uses TRBV28 and TRBJ2-7, with TRBD2 matching over 7 bases. CDR1 is MDHEN, CDR2 SYDVKM, per germline. The V and J ends lost 7 bases and 6 bases, in that order; junction bases with no gene match: 15. This CDR3 is built from 15 residues. Written as DNA, the CDR3 is TGTGCCAGCACCCCCCGGGGCAGGGAGGGCCTCGAGCAGTACTTC. This translates into CASTPRGREGLEQYF.

This chain uses TRBV6-4 with TRBJ1-5; TRBD1 aligns across 8 bases. CDR1 is MRHNA, CDR2 SNTAGT, per germline. J lost 4 bases, V lost 2 bases, and 7 bases had no gene match. The CDR3 sequence is 16 residues long. This CDR3 is CASSDAGQGQNQPQHF. The CDR3 coding sequence is TGTGCCAGCAGTGACGCCGGACAGGGACAAAATCAGCCCCAGCATTTT.

The chain couples TRBV7-2 to TRBJ2-5; 8 bases align to TRBD1. V shed 5 bases and J 4 bases; nucleotides not matched to a gene: 9. The CDR3 is 15 amino acids. Per the germline V gene, CDR1 is SGHTA and CDR2 is FQGNSA. CDR3: CASSAVRTGGETQYF. CDR3 in DNA: TGTGCCAGCAGCGCTGTGCGTACAGGGGGAGAGACCCAGTACTTC.

This chain uses TRBV4-3 with TRBJ2-5; perhaps TRBD2 as D (6 bases). Per germline, CDR1 LGHNA and CDR2 YSLEER. V lost 3 bases and J 6 bases, leaving 17 bases between the germline ends. This CDR3 is 15 amino acids long. CDR3: CASSHDPTSTQTQYF. The CDR3 region has the DNA TGCGCCAGCAGCCACGACCCTACTAGCACACAGACCCAGTACTTC.

This chain connects TRBV19 to TRBJ2-5; the match to TRBD1 covers 10 bases. This CDR3 region has 18 residues. From germline, CDR1 is LNHDA and CDR2 SQIVND (reference sequence). The V segment lost 5 bases and the J segment 5 bases; nucleotides outside the gene matches: 17. CDR3 loop: CASSPHPQTGGSSETQYF. The CDR3 DNA follows: TGTGCCAGTAGTCCACACCCCCAGACAGGGGGCAGTAGTGAGACCCAGTACTTC.

The chain joins TRBV19 to TRBJ2-7, with D perhaps TRBD1 (5 bases). The V and J ends lost 4 bases and 6 bases respectively, with 16 bases between them. CDR3 length: 14 residues. CDR1 and CDR2 (germline): LNHDA, SQIVND (reference sequence). The CDR3 reads CASSRRQTSSEQYF. In DNA, the CDR3 is TGTGCCAGTAGTAGACGACAGACCAGCAGCGAGCAGTACTTC. Together with reference TRBV19 and TRBJ2-7, the CDR3 gives the full variable domain: DGGITQSPKYLFRKEGQNVTLSCEQNLNHDAMYWYRQDPGQGLRLIYYSQIVNDFQKGDIAEGYSVSREKKESFPLTVTSAQKNPTAFYLCASSRRQTSSEQYFGPGTRLTVT.

This clone was observed a few times. V is TRBV10-3 and J is TRBJ1-2; 8 positions match TRBD1. This CDR3 contains 16 residues. Per germline, CDR1 ENHRY and CDR2 SYGVKD. With V trimmed by 0 bases and J by 7 bases, 10 bases remained unmatched. The CDR3 DNA is TGTGCCATCAGTGAGTCTGGGACCCAGGGGGCAATTGGCTACACCTTC. Translating it yields CAISESGTQGAIGYTF.

This sequence joins TRBV27 and TRBJ1-1, with 12 bases that match TRBD1. The ends lost 8 bases at V and 3 bases at J; junction bases unmatched: 1. Germline assignment: CDR1 MNHEY and CDR2 SMNVEV (reference sequence). The CDR3 has 13 residues. The CDR3 DNA reads as TGTGCCAGCGGGACAGGGGGCTACACTGAAGCTTTCTTT. It codes for CASGTGGYTEAFF.

The genes are TRBV29-1 and TRBJ2-2; 9 nucleotides agree with TRBD2. The CDR3 has 15 amino acids. Germline CDR1 is SQVTM and CDR2 is ANQGSEA. J gave up 5 bases and V 2 bases, and 6 bases lay outside the gene matches. CDR3 nucleotides: TGCAGCGTTGAACGGCGGGGGGGCCTTACCGGGGAGCTGTTTTTT. Amino acids: CSVERRGGLTGELFF.

The J gene is TRBJ2-3, the V gene TRBV28; 12 bases match TRBD2. V was clipped by 6 bases and J by 5 bases; unmatched bases: 9. The CDR3 extends over 16 amino acids. Germline CDR1 and CDR2: MDHEN and SYDVKM. The CDR3 bases are TGTGCCAGCAGCCCACCTAGCGGGGGGGCCGGAGATACGCAGTATTTT. Its protein is CASSPPSGGAGDTQYF.

The rearrangement uses TRBV15 and TRBJ1-2; 7 bases are shared with TRBD1. CDR1 LNHNV and CDR2 YYDKDF come from the germline V gene (reference sequence). This CDR3 spans 14 amino acids. V dropped 0 bases and J dropped 6; count of bases not matched to a gene: 4. Written as DNA, the CDR3 is TGTGCCACCAGCAGAGAAAGGGGGCCGCATGGCTACACCTTC. Its protein product is CATSRERGPHGYTF.

There are a few counts of this clone. The chain combines TRBV13 with TRBJ1-4; TRBD1 aligns across 8 bases. V gave up 5 bases and J gave up 4 bases; unmatched junction bases: 12. The CDR3 sequence is 17 residues long. Germline V CDR1 and CDR2: PRHDT, FYEKMQ (reference sequence). CDR3 nucleotide sequence: TGTGCCAGCAGCGGAGAGTTGATCAGGGGGCTTAATGAAAAACTGTTTTTT. Translation gives CASSGELIRGLNEKLFF.